These 32 T cell receptor beta chains originate from one sample sequenced in a study of CD8 T cells in ankylosing spondylitis. Each CDR3 protein gets one entry after TCRdb re-called the 5' RACE reads with MiXCR. This table has a few hundred thousand distinct CDR3 sequences, roughly 20% appearing once. The sequencing input was blood, either unsorted or a sorted T cell fraction (not recorded which). The receptor source for this set is a male donor with ankylosing spondylitis or in good health (not recorded which).

This clonotype was observed at least ten times. The chain employs TRBV29-1 and TRBJ2-1; D is uncertain. V lost 8 bases and J 4 bases, leaving 18 bases between the germline ends. This CDR3 region has 14 residues. Germline CDR1 and CDR2: SQVTM and ANQGSEA. CDR3 DNA sequence: TGCAGCACCACCGGTACCCAATTATACAATGAGCAGTTCTTC. Residues: CSTTGTQLYNEQFF.

The chain recombines TRBV28 with TRBJ2-5; D remains ambiguous. The CDR3 contains 13 residues. Trimming removed 8 bases from V and 5 bases from J, with 15 bases in between. Germline V gene lookup returns CDR1 MDHEN and CDR2 SYDVKM. CDR3 region: CASSTGPGETQYF. CDR3 DNA: TGTGCCAGCTCAACGGGCCCCGGGGAGACCCAGTACTTC.

This clonotype was detected ten times or more. This rearrangement joins TRBV5-1 to TRBJ2-5; D may be TRBD1 or TRBD2 (5 bases each). CDR1 SGHRS and CDR2 YFSETQ come from the germline V gene. The V gene lost 4 bases and the J gene lost 1 base, with 11 bases spanning the gap. The CDR3 length is 14 residues. CDR3: CASSRGTAQETQYF. DNA of the CDR3: TGCGCCAGCAGCAGAGGGACGGCCCAAGAGACCCAGTACTTC.

This clonotype was observed at least ten times. The chain uses TRBV12-3 or TRBV12-4 and TRBJ1-5; 7 bases match TRBD1. V was clipped by 5 bases and J by 3 bases; unmatched bases: 4. The CDR3 totals 14 residues. CDR3 nucleotides: TGTGCCAGCAGTCCGGGACAGTTCAATCAGCCCCAGCATTTT. This sequence encodes CASSPGQFNQPQHF.

The chain couples TRBV11-1 to TRBJ2-2; 8 bases are a match to TRBD1. Looked up from germline, CDR1 is SGHAT and CDR2 is FQDESV (reference sequence). The junction had 11 bases not matched to a gene; V was cut back by 0 bases and J by 5 bases. This CDR3 region has 18 residues. CDR3 in DNA: TGTGCCAGCAGCTTAGCGCGAAAAGGACAGGGACGGACCGGGGAGCTGTTTTTT. Protein sequence: CASSLARKGQGRTGELFF.

For this clonotype: A clone one base away is much larger, so this may be a read error. V and J are TRBV20-1 and TRBJ1-5; 8 bases agree with TRBD1. V was pared by 6 bases and J by 1 base, with 8 bases of the junction left unmatched. This CDR3 region has 15 residues. Looked up from germline, CDR1 is DFQATT and CDR2 is SNEGSKA (reference sequence). The CDR3 protein is CSAATGAASNQPQHF. CDR3 nucleotide sequence: TGCAGTGCAGCGACAGGGGCGGCGAGCAATCAGCCCCAGCATTTT.

CDR3 in amino acids: CASSNFDRGTYNEKFF. The CDR3 coding sequence is TGTGCCAGCAGCAATTTTGACAGGGGCACCTACAATGAGAAGTTCTTC. The chain uses TRBV21-1 and TRBJ2-1. TRBV21-1 is recorded as a pseudogene. This CDR3 is 16 amino acids long.

This clonotype was observed a few times. This chain connects TRBV12-3 or TRBV12-4 to TRBJ1-1; TRBD1 matches 7 bases. The CDR3 is 14 amino acids. J lost 1 base, V lost 5 bases, and 4 bases had no gene match. The CDR3 here is CASSAGTANTEAFF. The CDR3 DNA sequence: TGTGCCAGCAGTGCCGGGACAGCGAACACTGAAGCTTTCTTT.

V is TRBV5-1 and J is TRBJ2-3; D perhaps matches TRBD2 (5 bases). Germline loops: CDR1 SGHRS, CDR2 YFSETQ. V gave up 0 bases and J gave up 0 bases, with 8 bases separating them. This CDR3 comprises 15 residues. CDR3 DNA: TGCGCCAGCAGCTTGGCGGGATTCAGCACAGATACGCAGTATTTT. Amino acids: CASSLAGFSTDTQYF.

The J gene is TRBJ2-5, the V gene TRBV7-2, with TRBD2 matching 11 bases. This CDR3 has 15 residues. Unmatched junction bases numbered 1, after V lost 0 bases and J lost 4 bases. The germline V gene has CDR1 SGHTA and CDR2 FQGNSA. CDR3 nucleotides: TGTGCCAGCAGCTTAGCTAGCGGGAGGGGAGAGACCCAGTACTTC. It encodes CASSLASGRGETQYF.

The sample holds a few counts of this clonotype. The genes are TRBV29-1 and TRBJ2-3, with D possibly matching TRBD2 (5 bases). The length of the CDR3 is 12 residues. Germline values: CDR1 SQVTM, CDR2 ANQGSEA. The germline V and J ends were trimmed by 7 bases and 6 bases, with 14 bases remaining between them. The CDR3 spells CSAGEPGDTQYF. The CDR3 nucleotides are TGCAGCGCCGGGGAACCCGGGGATACGCAGTATTTT.

The V and J genes are TRBV12-3 or TRBV12-4 and TRBJ2-3; D unresolved. The CDR3 covers 13 residues. V was cut by 5 bases and J by 6 bases, with 12 bases left in between. DNA for the CDR3: TGTGCCAGCAGTCAGCAAGGACCGGATACGCAGTATTTT. Its translation: CASSQQGPDTQYF.

This clonotype occurred a few times. The genes are TRBV12-3 or TRBV12-4 and TRBJ2-2, with 10 bases matching TRBD1. This CDR3 contains 15 residues. With V trimmed by 6 bases and J by 3 bases, 4 bases remained unmatched. The CDR3 nucleotides read TGTGCCAGCAGGTTCGGGACAGGGGACACCGGGGAGCTGTTTTTT. It is translated as CASRFGTGDTGELFF.

There are a few counts of this clonotype. The rearrangement links TRBV20-1 to TRBJ2-1; weak D call: TRBD2 (6 bases). CDR1 is DFQATT, CDR2 SNEGSKA, per germline (reference sequence). V gave up 1 base and J gave up 5 bases, with 15 bases separating them. The CDR3 spans 15 residues. The CDR3 loop is CSARGWGGGHNEQFF. The DNA for the CDR3 is TGCAGTGCTAGAGGTTGGGGAGGCGGCCACAATGAGCAGTTCTTC.

This clonotype was seen more than once but under ten times. This chain links TRBV5-1 with TRBJ2-2; 7 bases are a match to TRBD2. V lost 4 bases and J lost 3; bases outside the gene matches: 6. CDR1 and CDR2 from the germline V gene are SGHRS and YFSETQ. The CDR3 is 15 amino acids. The CDR3 here is CASSLGGTYTGELFF. CDR3 coding DNA: TGCGCCAGCAGCCTGGGAGGGACTTACACCGGGGAGCTGTTTTTT.

This clonotype appeared once. This chain links TRBV10-3 with TRBJ1-2, with 12 bases identical to TRBD1. The CDR3 loop spans 14 amino acids. Unmatched junction bases numbered 4, after V lost 4 bases and J lost 7 bases. Germline CDR1 reads ENHRY; CDR2 reads SYGVKD. In DNA, the CDR3 is TGTGCCATCAGTGGGGGACAGGGGGCGTCTGGCTACACCTTC. Translating it yields CAISGGQGASGYTF.

The table lists this clonotype with a few counts. The chain couples TRBV5-5 to TRBJ1-1; possibly TRBD1 for D (6 bases). Germline V gene data show CDR1 as SGHKS and CDR2 as YYEKEE (reference sequence). The CDR3 has 16 amino acids. The V and J ends lost 1 base and 2 bases respectively, with 15 bases between them. The CDR3 region is CASSLLRGGGNTEAFF. The CDR3, as DNA: TGTGCCAGCAGCTTGTTGAGGGGAGGGGGTAACACTGAAGCTTTCTTT.

This sequence joins TRBV30 and TRBJ1-4, with D perhaps TRBD1 (6 bases). CDR1 and CDR2 (germline): GTSNPN, SVGIG (reference sequence). Deletions cut 4 bases from V and 7 bases from J, with 25 bases between. CDR3 size: 17 residues. In nucleotides, the CDR3 is TGTGCCTGGACTGGGGGCGAAAGGGTTTACGCGAGTGAAAAACTGTTTTTT. Protein sequence: CAWTGGERVYASEKLFF.

The CDR3 spells CSARVGTTARELFF. CDR3 in DNA: TGCAGTGCTAGAGTGGGGACTACTGCCCGGGAGCTGTTTTTT. The chain employs TRBV20-1 and TRBJ2-2; 7 bases line up with TRBD2. CDR1 and CDR2 from the germline V gene are DFQATT and SNEGSKA (reference sequence). The CDR3 spans 14 residues. J gave up 9 bases and V 1 base, and 8 bases lay outside the gene matches.

This clonotype occurred a few times. V usage is TRBV27 and J usage is TRBJ1-3, with D unresolved. Germline loops: CDR1 MNHEY, CDR2 SMNVEV (reference sequence). V gave up 5 bases and J gave up 2 bases, with 10 bases separating them. This CDR3 spans 14 amino acids. The CDR3 sequence is CASSERLTGNTIYF. The CDR3 coding sequence is TGTGCCAGCAGTGAGAGGCTAACTGGAAACACCATATATTTT.

The V call is TRBV20-1, the J call TRBJ1-2; the D gene is possibly TRBD1 (6 bases). This CDR3 contains 11 residues. The V end lost 5 bases, the J end lost 3 bases, and 7 bases lay between the germline ends. The germline gives CDR1 DFQATT, CDR2 SNEGSKA (reference sequence). CDR3 sequence: CSAWTDYGYTF. In DNA, the CDR3 is TGCAGTGCTTGGACAGACTATGGCTACACCTTC.

Only a few counts were recorded for this clonotype. This chain joins TRBV24-1 and TRBJ2-2; D is possibly TRBD1 or TRBD2 (5 bases each). The germline CDR1 and CDR2 sequences are KGHDR and SFDVKD. Trimming left V 3 bases short and J 7 bases short, with 20 bases between. There are 17 residues in the CDR3. CDR3 sequence reads: CATSDPPGRGRYGELFF. For the CDR3, the DNA is TGTGCCACCAGTGATCCACCGGGACGGGGAAGGTACGGGGAGCTGTTTTTT.

With respect to this clonotype: A much larger clone lies a single base off, so this may be a read error. The chain combines TRBV6-4 with TRBJ2-2; TRBD1 matches 8 bases. The germline V gene encodes CDR1 MRHNA and CDR2 SNTAGT. This CDR3 comprises 18 residues. The CDR3 is CARSHGQTGGWNTGELFF. Here the CDR3 DNA reads TGTGCCCGCAGTCATGGTCAAACAGGGGGGTGGAACACCGGGGAGCTGTTTTTT.

The V and J genes are TRBV12-3 or TRBV12-4 and TRBJ2-2; D may match TRBD1 or TRBD2 (6 bases each). V gave up 5 bases and J gave up 8 bases, with 15 bases separating them. The CDR3 spans 14 residues. The CDR3 reads CASSRLRGVGELFF. CDR3 DNA: TGTGCCAGCAGTCGCCTGAGGGGGGTTGGGGAGCTGTTTTTT.

This clonotype showed up just once. The chain couples TRBV5-1 to TRBJ2-1, with a possible D match to TRBD1 (6 bases). The V and J ends lost 5 bases and 1 base respectively, with 13 bases between them. Germline V gene sequence: CDR1 SGHRS, CDR2 YFSETQ. The CDR3 spans 15 residues. CDR3 sequence: CASSWGLESYNEQFF. CDR3 sequence (DNA): TGCGCCAGCAGTTGGGGGCTAGAATCCTACAATGAGCAGTTCTTC.

This clonotype was counted only a few times. This chain uses TRBV12-3 or TRBV12-4 with TRBJ2-6; D ambiguous. Trimming removed 7 bases at V and 2 bases at J, with 6 bases between. This CDR3 contains 13 residues. The CDR3 coding sequence is TGTGCCAGCAAGGGAACTGGGGCCAACGTCCTGACTTTC. Encoded protein: CASKGTGANVLTF.

The chain uses TRBV7-3 and TRBJ2-2, with 7 bases matching TRBD2. The V segment lost 5 bases and the J segment 4 bases; nucleotides outside the gene matches: 19. The CDR3 is 19 amino acids. CDR1 SGHTA and CDR2 FQGTGA come from the germline V gene. CDR3 coding DNA: TGTGCCAGCAGCAACGCAAGGGCGGGAGAGAGAGAGGGCACCGGGGAGCTGTTTTTT. It translates to CASSNARAGEREGTGELFF.

This clonotype turned up a few times. The V and J genes are TRBV27 and TRBJ2-7, with 8 bases aligning to TRBD1. The germline V gene encodes CDR1 MNHEY and CDR2 SMNVEV (reference sequence). CDR3 length: 14 residues. V trimming: 5 bases; J trimming: 5 bases; junction bases outside the gene matches: 8. CDR3 nucleotide sequence: TGTGCCAGCAGTACCCACCAGGGGGCCAACGAGCAGTACGTC. Translated: CASSTHQGANEQYV.

The gene calls are TRBV12-3 or TRBV12-4 and TRBJ1-1, with D perhaps TRBD1 (6 bases). With 6 bases removed from V and 2 bases from J, the gap between germline ends came to 13 bases. The length of the CDR3 is 14 residues. The CDR3 protein is CASSWDTVNTEAFF. CDR3 nucleotides: TGTGCCAGCAGCTGGGACACCGTTAACACTGAAGCTTTCTTT.

Only a few counts were recorded for this clonotype. J is TRBJ2-3 and V is TRBV7-2; no reliable D call. The germline CDR1 and CDR2 sequences are SGHTA and FQGNSA. V was clipped by 8 bases and J by 2 bases, with 11 bases between them. This CDR3 spans 13 amino acids. The CDR3 DNA follows: TGTGCCAGCGTAAGAGATCCCACAGATACGCAGTATTTT. Translating it yields CASVRDPTDTQYF.

The chain is built from TRBV10-3 and TRBJ2-3, with 7 bases matching TRBD2. The germline V gene encodes CDR1 ENHRY and CDR2 SYGVKD. The CDR3 consists of 17 residues. V lost 0 bases and J lost 1; bases outside the gene matches: 7. CDR3 sequence: CAISESTGLAGTDTQYF. The CDR3 region has the DNA TGTGCCATCAGTGAGTCGACCGGGCTAGCGGGCACAGATACGCAGTATTTT.

This sequence joins TRBV10-2 and TRBJ1-5; no firm D call. CDR3 length: 15 residues. CDR1 is WSHSY and CDR2 is SAAADI in the germline V gene. Trimming removed 5 bases at V and 2 bases at J, with 13 bases between. CDR3 loop: CASSSILEGNQPQHF. The CDR3 DNA is TGCGCCAGCAGTAGTATCCTTGAGGGCAATCAGCCCCAGCATTTT.